What follows are 31 T cell receptor beta chains derived from one specimen sequenced in a study of T cell repertoires in cytomegalovirus infection. TCRdb re-derived calls from the reads in MiXCR, one entry per CDR3 protein. The sample has around 200,000 distinct CDR3 sequences; about 38% are singletons. Their recognized antigens are unknown. Sample: CD8+ T cells from cultured PBMCs, taken from culture after CMV antigen stimulation. These receptors were collected from a human donor in good health (CMV status not recorded). Some clones in this sample may be carry-over from other donors' samples.

The rearrangement links TRBV12-3 or TRBV12-4 to TRBJ2-7, with a tentative D call TRBD2 (5 bases). The length of the CDR3 is 13 residues. Trimming took off 5 bases at V and 3 bases at J, with 11 bases between the two ends. The CDR3 protein is CASSPRGFYEQYF. The CDR3 nucleotides are TGTGCCAGCAGTCCTCGCGGGTTCTACGAGCAGTACTTC.

The CDR3 region is CASSPSLLAGPYNEQFF. The DNA of the CDR3 is TGTGCCAGCAGCCCAAGCCTCCTAGCGGGACCCTACAATGAGCAGTTCTTC. The J gene is TRBJ2-1, the V gene TRBV11-2, with 9 bases matching TRBD2. The CDR3 runs to 17 residues. V dropped 5 bases and J dropped 2; count of bases not matched to a gene: 10. The germline V gene has CDR1 SGHAT and CDR2 FQNNGV.

The rearrangement links TRBV6-1 to TRBJ1-5, with D perhaps TRBD1 (5 bases). Trimming shortened V by 2 bases and J by 3 bases, and 11 bases separated the two germline ends. The CDR3 has 15 amino acids. CDR1 and CDR2 (germline): MNHNS, SASEGT. The DNA of the CDR3 is TGTGCCAGCAGTGAACGGGGCAGTTTCAATCAGCCCCAGCATTTT. Translating it yields CASSERGSFNQPQHF.

This clonotype was found many times. The chain recombines TRBV7-2 with TRBJ2-3; D uncertain. CDR1 and CDR2 (germline): SGHTA, FQGNSA. The CDR3 length is 17 residues. Trimming cost V 2 bases and J 0 bases, with 15 bases left between them. DNA for the CDR3: TGTGCCAGCAGCTTAATTGTGGGTGGGCCCAGCACAGATACGCAGTATTTT. As protein: CASSLIVGGPSTDTQYF.

The chain is built from TRBV27 and TRBJ2-1, with D tentatively TRBD2 (5 bases). Germline V gene data show CDR1 as MNHEY and CDR2 as SMNVEV (reference sequence). V was shortened by 4 bases and J by 4 bases, with 14 bases between the two germline ends. This CDR3 contains 15 residues. As DNA, the CDR3 is TGTGCCAGCAGTTCCTCCGGACTCATTTACAATGAGCAGTTCTTC. Its protein is CASSSSGLIYNEQFF.

This clonotype was counted many times. This rearrangement joins TRBV7-8 to TRBJ2-5; no definite D call. This CDR3 contains 11 residues. V was shortened by 5 bases and J by 5 bases, with 6 bases between the two germline ends. Germline V gene data show CDR1 as SGHVS and CDR2 as FQNEAQ. The CDR3 region is CASSPRETQYF. The CDR3 DNA follows: TGTGCCAGCAGCCCCCGGGAGACCCAGTACTTC.

The chain joins TRBV5-4 to TRBJ2-1; 11 bases map to TRBD2. The CDR3 extends over 15 amino acids. The junction had 8 bases not matched to a gene; V was cut back by 2 bases and J by 10 bases. Germline V gene lookup returns CDR1 SGHNT and CDR2 YYREEE (reference sequence). Written as DNA, the CDR3 is TGTGCCAGCAGCTTTAGCGGGGGGGCCGTTGAGGAGCAGTTCTTC. Translated: CASSFSGGAVEEQFF. Complete variable domain (other parts from reference TRBV5-4 and TRBJ2-1): ETGVTQSPTHLIKTRGQQVTLRCSSQSGHNTVSWYQQALGQGPQFIFQYYREEENGRGNFPPRFSGLQFPNYSSELNVNALELDDSALYLCASSFSGGAVEEQFFGPGTRLTVL.

In this sample, this clonotype turned up a few times. V and J are TRBV7-6 and TRBJ2-4; the match to TRBD1 covers 7 bases. Germline lookup yields CDR1 SGHVS and CDR2 FNYEAQ. Trimming removed 1 base from V and 8 bases from J; junction bases left unmatched: 5. The CDR3 totals 14 residues. CDR3 region: CASSLGGGEDIQYF. The DNA for the CDR3 is TGTGCCAGCAGCTTAGGAGGGGGCGAGGACATTCAGTACTTC.

J is TRBJ2-1 and V is TRBV28, with D possibly being TRBD2 (5 bases). Trimming cost V 8 bases and J 3 bases, with 11 bases left between them. Germline V lookup: CDR1 MDHEN, CDR2 SYDVKM. This CDR3 spans 13 amino acids. DNA for the CDR3: TGTGCCAGCGAAGCGGAAAACTACAATGAGCAGTTCTTC. The encoded protein is CASEAENYNEQFF.

The chain carries TRBV28 and TRBJ2-1, with 9 positions matching TRBD2. CDR3 length equals 17 residues. After removal of 5 bases from V and 7 bases from J, the junction contained 15 bases not matched to a gene. Germline loops: CDR1 MDHEN, CDR2 SYDVKM. The DNA for the CDR3 is TGTGCCAGCAGTCCCCAAGATGTCGCGGGAGGGCTTAATGAGCAGTTCTTC. Translation: CASSPQDVAGGLNEQFF.

V and J are TRBV7-3 and TRBJ2-5; maybe TRBD2 (6 bases). The germline V and J ends were trimmed by 4 bases and 5 bases, with 11 bases remaining between them. The germline CDR1 and CDR2 sequences are SGHTA and FQGTGA. The CDR3 is 13 residues long. In DNA, the CDR3 is TGTGCCAGCAGCTCCCCAGGGAGGGAGACCCAGTACTTC. This encodes CASSSPGRETQYF.

By share, this clonotype ranks as medium-sized. The J gene is TRBJ2-1, the V gene TRBV12-3 or TRBV12-4; 12 bases align to TRBD2. The trim removed 5 bases at V and 8 bases at J, leaving 10 bases unmatched. CDR3 length: 16 residues. The CDR3, as DNA: TGTGCCAGCAGTGGAACTAGCGGGAGGTTTAGGTATGAGCAGTTCTTC. This gives the protein CASSGTSGRFRYEQFF.

CDR3 sequence: CASSVATGLAGWDEQFF. DNA of the CDR3: TGTGCCAGCAGCGTAGCCACGGGACTAGCGGGGTGGGATGAGCAGTTCTTC. The gene calls are TRBV9 and TRBJ2-1, with 13 bases aligning to TRBD2. This CDR3 is built from 17 residues. CDR1 is SGDLS, CDR2 YYNGEE, per germline. V was pared by 0 bases and J by 8 bases, with 8 bases of the junction left unmatched.

The chain joins TRBV27 to TRBJ2-5; D unresolved. The CDR3 sequence is 14 residues long. Germline V gene lookup returns CDR1 MNHEY and CDR2 SMNVEV (reference sequence). Trimming took off 2 bases at V and 1 base at J, with 8 bases between the two ends. In DNA form, the CDR3 reads TGTGCCAGCAGTTTAGGGCTAACCCAAGAGACCCAGTACTTC. It is translated as CASSLGLTQETQYF.

The chain joins TRBV3-1 to TRBJ2-7; 7 bases are a match to TRBD2. The CDR3 spans 16 residues. Germline V gene data show CDR1 as LGHDT and CDR2 as YNNKEL (reference sequence). The ends lost 4 bases at V and 4 bases at J; junction bases unmatched: 13. The CDR3: CASSLRAGGSRYEQYF. The CDR3 DNA sequence: TGTGCCAGCAGCCTCCGAGCTGGCGGGAGTCGTTACGAGCAGTACTTC.

This clonotype has at least ten counts. This chain connects TRBV7-8 to TRBJ2-1; 11 bases are shared with TRBD2. The CDR3 length is 15 residues. The germline V gene has CDR1 SGHVS and CDR2 FQNEAQ. Germline trimming cut 5 bases from V and 5 bases from J; bases unmatched to any gene: 5. CDR3 loop: CASSLIAGGNNEQFF. The CDR3 nucleotides are TGTGCCAGCAGCCTTATAGCGGGAGGGAACAATGAGCAGTTCTTC.

This clonotype came up a few times. Here the CDR3 reads CSASKYGGGYDEQFF. CDR3 DNA: TGCAGTGCTAGTAAATACGGCGGGGGGTATGATGAGCAGTTCTTC. The chain couples TRBV20-1 to TRBJ2-1; 8 bases match TRBD2. The length of the CDR3 is 15 residues. Per germline, CDR1 DFQATT and CDR2 SNEGSKA (reference sequence). V gave up 3 bases and J gave up 8 bases; unmatched junction bases: 12.

The V gene is TRBV7-3, the J gene TRBJ2-1; TRBD2 agrees at 8 bases. Matching the DNA end better, TRBJ2-7 makes the J call doubtful. The CDR3 has 13 residues. Germline V gives CDR1 SGHTA, CDR2 FQGTGA. This chain's CDR3 is CASSGGGWDEQYF. The DNA of the CDR3 is TGTGCCAGCTCGGGGGGGGGATGGGATGAGCAGTACTTC.

This clonotype occurred once. The rearrangement joins TRBV30 to TRBJ2-1, with 10 bases fitting TRBD1. The CDR3 is 13 amino acids. The V and J ends lost 2 bases and 8 bases, in that order; junction bases with no gene match: 3. The germline gives CDR1 GTSNPN, CDR2 SVGIG (reference sequence). The CDR3 nucleotides read TGTGCCTGGAGTTTGGGGACAGGGGATGAGCAGTTCTTC. As protein: CAWSLGTGDEQFF.

This clonotype was seen a few times. V gene TRBV12-3 or TRBV12-4 combines with J gene TRBJ2-7; 14 nucleotides agree with TRBD2. Trimming at V came to 5 bases and at J to 5 bases, leaving 5 bases not matched to a gene. This CDR3 has 15 amino acids. CDR3 in amino acids: CASSPGLAGANEQYF. CDR3 DNA: TGTGCCAGCAGTCCGGGACTAGCGGGAGCCAACGAGCAGTACTTC.

CDR3 DNA: TGTGCCAGCGCGACGATGTCCCAGGGGATCTACGAGCAGTACTTC. As protein: CASATMSQGIYEQYF. The rearrangement joins TRBV27 to TRBJ2-7; the D gene is possibly TRBD1 (6 bases). Germline V gives CDR1 MNHEY, CDR2 SMNVEV (reference sequence). The CDR3 has 15 amino acids. V gave up 8 bases and J gave up 3 bases, with 20 bases separating them.

This clonotype was detected a few times. The V and J genes are TRBV27 and TRBJ1-5; 7 bases line up with TRBD1. The CDR3 length is 15 residues. The V gene's germline CDR1 is MNHEY and CDR2 SMNVEV (reference sequence). The V and J ends lost 3 bases and 1 base, in that order; junction bases with no gene match: 3. The CDR3 region is CASSFYRGSNQPQHF. The CDR3 DNA follows: TGTGCCAGCAGTTTTTACAGGGGCAGCAATCAGCCCCAGCATTTT.

This clonotype has only a few counts. V and J are TRBV27 and TRBJ2-5, with D possibly matching TRBD1 (6 bases). The germline V and J ends were trimmed by 8 bases and 1 base, with 14 bases remaining between them. There are 14 residues in the CDR3. Per germline, CDR1 MNHEY and CDR2 SMNVEV (reference sequence). CDR3 bases: TGTGCCAGCCGACGTGGGACACCCCAAGAGACCCAGTACTTC. Translation gives CASRRGTPQETQYF.

The chain recombines TRBV7-3 with TRBJ2-2, with TRBD2 identical over 7 bases. The CDR3 is 13 amino acids. V dropped 5 bases and J dropped 6; count of bases not matched to a gene: 3. The V gene's germline CDR1 is SGHTA and CDR2 FQGTGA. The CDR3 DNA is TGTGCCAGCAGCCCCGGGGGGTCCGGGGAGCTGTTTTTT. Encoded protein: CASSPGGSGELFF.

At least ten counts were recorded for this clonotype. V is TRBV6-5 and J is TRBJ2-2; 10 bases match TRBD1. The V gene's germline CDR1 is MNHEY and CDR2 SVGAGI. This CDR3 spans 15 amino acids. V was pared by 5 bases and J by 4 bases, with 4 bases of the junction left unmatched. CDR3 sequence reads: CASSRDRGPTGELFF. DNA of the CDR3: TGTGCCAGCAGTCGGGACAGGGGACCCACCGGGGAGCTGTTTTTT.

The chain combines TRBV5-4 with TRBJ1-2, with D perhaps matching TRBD1 (6 bases). V was pared by 3 bases and J by 4 bases, with 16 bases between. Germline CDR1 SGHNT, CDR2 YYREEE (reference sequence). CDR3 length: 15 amino acids. The CDR3, as DNA: TGTGCCAGCAGCTCCGCCGGGACACCAACCTATGGCTACACCTTC. It specifies CASSSAGTPTYGYTF.

This clonotype appeared a few times. The chain combines TRBV7-8 with TRBJ2-3, with 13 bases lining up with TRBD2. The ends lost 6 bases at V and 5 bases at J; junction bases unmatched: 11. Looked up from germline, CDR1 is SGHVS and CDR2 is FQNEAQ. The CDR3 spans 17 residues. The CDR3 region is CASSFQLAGGGGDTQYF. CDR3 in DNA: TGTGCCAGCAGTTTCCAACTAGCGGGGGGGGGTGGAGATACGCAGTATTTT.

This clonotype was recorded a few times. This chain links TRBV12-3 or TRBV12-4 with TRBJ1-1, with D unclear. The CDR3 has 12 residues. V was cut by 1 base and J by 4 bases, with 4 bases left in between. The CDR3 DNA reads as TGTGCCAGCAGTTTAGACGTCACTGAAGCTTTCTTT. This translates into CASSLDVTEAFF.

This chain links TRBV6-1 with TRBJ2-5; 9 bases line up with TRBD2. The germline V gene encodes CDR1 MNHNS and CDR2 SASEGT. The trim removed 5 bases at V and 5 bases at J, leaving 3 bases unmatched. This CDR3 has 13 residues. The CDR3 region has the DNA TGTGCCAGCAGTTCCCTAGCGGGGGAGACCCAGTACTTC. It is translated as CASSSLAGETQYF.

A few counts support this clonotype. The V and J genes are TRBV7-2 and TRBJ2-4; D uncertain. V was shortened by 6 bases and J by 5 bases, with 20 bases between the two germline ends. This CDR3 contains 16 residues. The germline V gene has CDR1 SGHTA and CDR2 FQGNSA. The CDR3 DNA reads as TGTGCCAGCAGTTTCAGTCCCCCCTCAGGTGAAAACATTCAGTACTTC. It yields the protein CASSFSPPSGENIQYF.

CDR3 DNA: TGTGCCAGCAGTTCGACCGGGAGCCACAATGAGCAGTTCTTC. Residues: CASSSTGSHNEQFF. The chain carries TRBV6-5 and TRBJ2-1; TRBD2 might be the D (6 bases). This CDR3 is built from 14 residues. The V gene lost 4 bases and the J gene lost 5 bases, with 12 bases spanning the gap. From germline, CDR1 is MNHEY and CDR2 SVGAGI.